Presented here are 3 T cell receptor beta chains from one specimen sequenced in a study of blood T cell repertoires in COVID-19. Measured with immunoSEQ multiplex PCR; TCRdb has only the in-frame clones, and not every one. The sample includes about 120,000 clones, 65% to 80% of them seen just once. Sequenced input: peripheral blood. Receptors were obtained from a man in his fifties or sixties with acute or convalescent COVID-19.

The J gene is TRBJ1-2, the V gene TRBV11-2, with D unclear. The V end was cut by 5 bases, the J end by 0 bases, with 10 bases between. Germline V gene data show CDR1 as SGHAT and CDR2 as FQNNGV. The CDR3 has 14 residues. CDR3 DNA sequence: TGTGCCAGCAGCCTTGGCCAAACTAACTATGGCTACACCTTC. Translation gives CASSLGQTNYGYTF.

This chain connects TRBV19 to TRBJ1-2, with no clear D. Germline CDR1 LNHDA, CDR2 SQIVND (reference sequence). The V end was cut by 0 bases, the J end by 8 bases, with 10 bases between. The CDR3 sequence is 13 residues long. The CDR3 loop reads CASSIDGQEGYTF. The CDR3 DNA sequence: TGTGCCAGTAGTATAGATGGTCAGGAAGGCTACACCTTC.

CDR3 sequence (DNA): TGTGCCAGCAGTCTGGGGACAGGTCGCGAAAAACTGTTTTTT. This sequence encodes CASSLGTGREKLFF. V gene TRBV28 combines with J gene TRBJ1-4; 8 bases line up with TRBD1. J lost 8 bases, V lost 5 bases, and 7 bases had no gene match. Germline V gene sequence: CDR1 MDHEN, CDR2 SYDVKM. CDR3 length: 14 residues.